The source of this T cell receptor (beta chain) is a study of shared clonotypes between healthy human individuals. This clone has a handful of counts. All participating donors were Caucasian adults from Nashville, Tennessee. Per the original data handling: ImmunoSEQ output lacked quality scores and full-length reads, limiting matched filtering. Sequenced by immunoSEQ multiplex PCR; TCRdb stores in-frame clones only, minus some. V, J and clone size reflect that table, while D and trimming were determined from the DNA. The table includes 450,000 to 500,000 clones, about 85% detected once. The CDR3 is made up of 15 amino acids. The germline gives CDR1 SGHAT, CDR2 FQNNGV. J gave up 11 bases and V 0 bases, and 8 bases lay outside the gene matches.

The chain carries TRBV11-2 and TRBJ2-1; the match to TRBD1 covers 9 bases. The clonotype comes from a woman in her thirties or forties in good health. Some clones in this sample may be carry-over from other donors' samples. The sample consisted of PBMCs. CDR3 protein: CASSLEGDRDIQQFF. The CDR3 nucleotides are TGTGCCAGCAGCTTAGAGGGGGACAGGGATATTCAGCAGTTCTTC.